The sequence of this TCR beta chain was determined in a study of cytomegalovirus exposure and HLA in healthy donors. Overall study results and limits: The tendency of first-cohort TCR clusters to co-occur in the 120 or so validation repertoires emerged from a later analysis. Both high specificity and high sensitivity reportedly marked the classifier's diagnosis of cytomegalovirus status. In vitro testing confirmed a few CMV-associated chains as specific for CMV antigens. For most TCR sequences rarity was the rule, although some public TCRs occurred in many donors.

Per germline, CDR1 SGDLS and CDR2 YYNGEE. V shed 0 bases and J shed 3 bases, with 7 bases lying between them. The CDR3 runs 13 residues. Method: immunoSEQ multiplex PCR; TCRdb's copy keeps in-frame clones and lacks some. The table lists some 130,000 clones, around 80% of them singletons. Details on this clone: Its antigen is not known.

The source material was PBMCs. The chain joins TRBV9 to TRBJ2-7; D might be TRBD2 (5 bases). The receptor was derived from a man under 40 in good health and CMV-seropositive. The CDR3 sequence is CASSVGGNYEQYF. As DNA, the CDR3 is TGTGCCAGCAGCGTAGGAGGGAACTACGAGCAGTACTTC.